The TCR beta chain described here comes from a study of blood T cell repertoires in COVID-19. Turning to the study itself: Specimens from acute and convalescent COVID-19 originated in the United States, Italy and Spain.

Only in-frame clones appear in the TCRdb table, and some are missing; sequencing was by immunoSEQ multiplex PCR. The table lists 70,000 to 80,000 clones, more than 80% of them singletons, with around 11% in the top ten. V lost 4 bases to trimming and J lost 6 bases; unmatched junction nucleotides: 6. Germline CDR1 and CDR2: SGDLS and YYNGEE. The CDR3 length is 13 residues. The V gene is TRBV9, the J gene TRBJ1-2, with 7 nucleotides matching TRBD1. Specimen: peripheral blood. The origin of this receptor is a human donor in a cohort sampled during active COVID-19. The CDR3 coding sequence is TGTGCCAGCAGCCCCCGGACAGGTCATGGCTACACCTTC. It codes for CASSPRTGHGYTF.